One sample yielded the 15 T cell receptor beta chains listed below, sequenced in a study of shared clonotypes between healthy human individuals. Only CD45RO-negative cells positively selected for CCR7 counted as naive CD8 cells, so terminally differentiated effector memory CD45RA+ cells were excluded. The data were produced by immunoSEQ multiplex PCR, yet TCRdb's version contains in-frame clones alone and is incomplete. In the table there are around 1.9 million clones, about 93% of which are singletons. Sequencing was carried out using naive CD8+ T cells from PBMCs. The receptors were sampled from a man younger than 35 in good health. Some clones in this sample may be carry-over from other donors' samples.

V usage is TRBV28 and J usage is TRBJ2-7; D perhaps matches TRBD1 (5 bases). Germline V CDR1 and CDR2: MDHEN, SYDVKM. The germline V and J ends were trimmed by 3 bases and 7 bases, with 13 bases remaining between them. The CDR3 sequence is 13 residues long. DNA of the CDR3: TGTGCCAGCAGTTTTGGCAGGGCGTGGGAGCAGTACTTC. Its protein product is CASSFGRAWEQYF.

This clone was counted between two and nine times. The V gene is TRBV19, the J gene TRBJ2-1; D perhaps matches TRBD2 (7 bases). This CDR3 comprises 14 residues. Trimming took off 3 bases at V and 4 bases at J, with 10 bases between the two ends. Germline CDR1 reads LNHDA; CDR2 reads SQIVND (reference sequence). In DNA, the CDR3 is TGTGCCAGTAGTATGGGGGGGCTTTACAATGAGCAGTTCTTC. This codes for CASSMGGLYNEQFF.

This clone was counted a few times. The CDR3 region has the DNA TGCGCCATCTGGAGCTACGAGCAGTACTTC. Translation: CAIWSYEQYF. The chain joins TRBV10-1 to TRBJ2-7, with D unclear. The V end lost 10 bases, the J end lost 3 bases, and 7 bases lay between the germline ends. CDR1 is WNHNN, CDR2 SYGVQD, per germline (reference sequence). The CDR3 contains 10 residues.

The CDR3 nucleotides are TGTGCCAGCAGCTACGAGGTTCTGGGTGAGCAGTTCTTC. Translated: CASSYEVLGEQFF. This chain links TRBV7-6 with TRBJ2-1, with D hard to call. Germline values: CDR1 SGHVS, CDR2 FNYEAQ. The ends were cut back, 4 bases at V and 9 bases at J, with 13 bases in the middle. CDR3 size: 13 residues. Full variable domain (rest looked up from reference TRBV7-6 and TRBJ2-1): GAGVSQSPRYKVTKRGQDVALRCDPISGHVSLYWYRQALGQGPEFLTYFNYEAQQDKSGLPNDRFSAERPEGSISTLTIQRTEQRDSAMYRCASSYEVLGEQFFGPGTRLTVL.

The genes are TRBV28 and TRBJ2-7, with D perhaps matching TRBD1 or TRBD2 (5 bases each). CDR1 MDHEN and CDR2 SYDVKM come from the germline V gene. V was cut by 5 bases and J by 0 bases, with 17 bases left in between. The CDR3 covers 16 residues. CDR3 sequence (DNA): TGTGCCAGCAGTATCCGGGACGGAGGAGGCTCCTACGAGCAGTACTTC. It is translated as CASSIRDGGGSYEQYF.

This clone was observed many times. The chain combines TRBV9 with TRBJ2-3, with 7 bases fitting TRBD1. The CDR3 loop spans 16 amino acids. Per germline, CDR1 SGDLS and CDR2 YYNGEE. Trimming removed 4 bases from V and 3 bases from J; junction bases left unmatched: 11. The CDR3 is CASSPLGQRVTDTQYF. CDR3 DNA: TGTGCCAGCAGCCCATTGGGACAGAGAGTAACAGATACGCAGTATTTT.

The chain's CDR3 is CASSALDSNYEQYF. CDR3 nucleotide sequence: TGTGCCAGCAGTGCCCTGGACTCGAACTACGAGCAGTACTTC. The chain links TRBV27 to TRBJ2-7, with a weak D call TRBD2 (5 bases). Trimming removed 5 bases at V and 3 bases at J, with 14 bases between. Germline-derived CDR1 and CDR2 are MNHEY and SMNVEV (reference sequence). CDR3 length: 14 residues.

The V gene is TRBV30, the J gene TRBJ2-3; D may correspond to TRBD1 or TRBD2 (5 bases each). The germline CDR1 and CDR2 sequences are GTSNPN and SVGIG (reference sequence). The CDR3 totals 14 residues. Trimming shortened V by 8 bases and J by 4 bases, and 19 bases separated the two germline ends. The CDR3 bases are TGTGCCGGACTGTCTTGGGACCGGCCAGATACGCAGTATTTT. Its protein is CAGLSWDRPDTQYF.

Turning to this clone: The sample holds other DNA sequences that translate to the same CDR3. This chain links TRBV27 with TRBJ2-2; possible D gene TRBD2, 5 bases. The CDR3 runs 14 residues. Germline assignment: CDR1 MNHEY and CDR2 SMNVEV (reference sequence). The V end lost 0 bases, the J end lost 6 bases, and 8 bases lay between the germline ends. In DNA, the CDR3 is TGTGCCAGCAGTTTATCACGGGGAGCCGGGGAGCTGTTTTTT. Its protein is CASSLSRGAGELFF.

Concerning this clone itself: In this CDR3 the conserved last residue, phenylalanine or tryptophan, is missing, so a read error is likely. It is unclear where the CDR3 begins or ends on the DNA, so no DNA is shown, and the CDR3 is as TCRdb lists it. The chain carries TRBV10-1 and TRBJ2-3; TRBD2, the table's D call, lacks a check against the DNA. The CDR3 contains 12 residues when both ends are counted. CDR1 is WNHNN and CDR2 is SYGVQD in the germline V gene (reference sequence). CDR3 amino acids: CASSDRTSGPSD.

This sequence joins TRBV9 and TRBJ1-3; a weak D match, TRBD1 (5 bases). The germline gives CDR1 SGDLS, CDR2 YYNGEE. Between the trimmed V and J ends, which lost 3 bases and 2 bases, there was a span of 12 bases. This CDR3 is built from 15 residues. As DNA, the CDR3 is TGTGCCAGCAGCGCCCATGGGGGACCTGGAAACACCATATATTTT. The encoded protein is CASSAHGGPGNTIYF.

CDR3 residues: CASSLGRGGPPEKLFF. For the CDR3, the DNA is TGTGCCAGCAGTTTAGGGAGGGGCGGACCTCCGGAAAAACTGTTTTTT. The gene calls are TRBV27 and TRBJ1-4, with a tentative D call TRBD1 (5 bases). CDR1 and CDR2 from the germline V gene are MNHEY and SMNVEV (reference sequence). This CDR3 is 16 amino acids long. The ends were cut back, 2 bases at V and 8 bases at J, with 18 bases in the middle. Together with reference TRBV27 and TRBJ1-4, the CDR3 gives the full variable domain: EAQVTQNPRYLITVTGKKLTVTCSQNMNHEYMSWYRQDPGLGLRQIYYSMNVEVTDKGDVPEGYKVSRKEKRNFPLILESPSPNQTSLYFCASSLGRGGPPEKLFFGSGTQLSVL.

This chain links TRBV7-8 with TRBJ2-7, with 10 bases lining up with TRBD2. J lost 7 bases, V lost 9 bases, and 9 bases had no gene match. The CDR3 length is 13 residues. Germline V gene lookup returns CDR1 SGHVS and CDR2 FQNEAQ. The CDR3 region is CASTASGSREQYF. CDR3 nucleotide sequence: TGTGCCAGTACGGCTAGCGGGAGTCGGGAGCAGTACTTC.

On this clone: Germline is not matched at one junction end, which may reflect a read error. The J gene is TRBJ2-7, the V gene TRBV7-9, with D maybe TRBD2 (6 bases). The CDR3 is 12 amino acids. Germline-derived CDR1 and CDR2 are SEHNR and FQNEAQ (reference sequence). This CDR3 is CASTGGEGLQRF. The CDR3, as DNA: TGTGCCAGCACCGGGGGAGAGGGTTTGCAACGCTTC.

The chain links TRBV7-9 to TRBJ1-4; D is ambiguous. CDR1 is SEHNR, CDR2 FQNEAQ, per germline (reference sequence). CDR3 length equals 16 residues. V lost 6 bases to trimming and J lost 4 bases, with 18 bases between them. For the CDR3, the DNA is TGTGCCAGCAGTTCTAACTACGCGGAAGGTAATGAAAAACTGTTTTTT. Amino acids: CASSSNYAEGNEKLFF.